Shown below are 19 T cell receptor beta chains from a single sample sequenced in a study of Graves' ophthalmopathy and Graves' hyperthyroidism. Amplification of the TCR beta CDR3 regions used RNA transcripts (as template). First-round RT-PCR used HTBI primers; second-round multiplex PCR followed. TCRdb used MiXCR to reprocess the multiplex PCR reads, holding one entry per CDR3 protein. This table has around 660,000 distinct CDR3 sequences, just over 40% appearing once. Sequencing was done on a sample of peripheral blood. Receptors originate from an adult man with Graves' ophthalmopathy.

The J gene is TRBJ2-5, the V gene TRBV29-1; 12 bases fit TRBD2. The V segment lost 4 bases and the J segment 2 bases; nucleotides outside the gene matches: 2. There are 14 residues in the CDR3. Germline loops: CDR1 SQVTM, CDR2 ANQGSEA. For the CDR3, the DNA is TGCAGCGTTGGACTAGCGGGGGTTCAAGAGACCCAGTACTTC. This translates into CSVGLAGVQETQYF.

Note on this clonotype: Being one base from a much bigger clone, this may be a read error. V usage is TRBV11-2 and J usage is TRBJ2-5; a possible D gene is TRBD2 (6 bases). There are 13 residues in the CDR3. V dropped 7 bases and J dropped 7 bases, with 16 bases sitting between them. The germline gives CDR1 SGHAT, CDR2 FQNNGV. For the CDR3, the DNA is TGTGCCAGCAACCAACCGCCAGCGGGGACCCAGTACTTC. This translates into CASNQPPAGTQYF.

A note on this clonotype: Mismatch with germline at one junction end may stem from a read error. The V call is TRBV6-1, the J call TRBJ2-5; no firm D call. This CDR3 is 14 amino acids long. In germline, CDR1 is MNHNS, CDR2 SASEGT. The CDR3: CASSDKADEENQYF. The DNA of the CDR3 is TGTGCCAGCAGTGATAAGGCGGACGAAGAGAACCAGTACTTC.

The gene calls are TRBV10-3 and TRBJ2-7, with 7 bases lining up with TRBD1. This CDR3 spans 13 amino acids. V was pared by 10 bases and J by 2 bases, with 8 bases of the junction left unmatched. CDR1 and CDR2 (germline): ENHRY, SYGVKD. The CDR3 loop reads CASVGTAPYEQYF. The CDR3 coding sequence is TGTGCCAGCGTGGGGACAGCGCCCTACGAGCAGTACTTC.

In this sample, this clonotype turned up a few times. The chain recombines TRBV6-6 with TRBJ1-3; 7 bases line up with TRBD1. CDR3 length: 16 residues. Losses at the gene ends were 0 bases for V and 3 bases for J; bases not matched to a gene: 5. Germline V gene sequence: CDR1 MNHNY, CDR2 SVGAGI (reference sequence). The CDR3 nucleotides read TGTGCCAGCAGTTACTCCAGGGGGAGAGATGGAAACACCATATATTTT. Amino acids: CASSYSRGRDGNTIYF.

In nucleotides, the CDR3 is TGTGCCAGCAGCACAGGGGACAGGGCGTGGGAGACCCAGTACTTC. It yields the protein CASSTGDRAWETQYF. The chain carries TRBV7-3 and TRBJ2-5; the match to TRBD1 covers 9 bases. Trimming removed 5 bases from V and 5 bases from J; junction bases left unmatched: 9. The CDR3 extends over 15 amino acids. Germline V gene data show CDR1 as SGHTA and CDR2 as FQGTGA.

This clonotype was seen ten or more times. The CDR3 is CASSPDRGGEQYF. The CDR3 DNA reads as TGTGCCAGCAGCCCCGACAGGGGGGGCGAGCAGTACTTC. The chain carries TRBV7-9 and TRBJ2-7, with 9 bases aligning to TRBD1. The J segment lost 6 bases and the V segment lost 5 bases, leaving 5 bases of the junction unmatched. The CDR3 runs to 13 residues. Looked up from germline, CDR1 is SEHNR and CDR2 is FQNEAQ (reference sequence). Variable domain in full (rest from reference TRBV7-9 and TRBJ2-7): DTGVSQNPRHKITKRGQNVTFRCDPISEHNRLYWYRQTLGQGPEFLTYFQNEAQLEKSRLLSDRFSAERPKGSFSTLEIQRTEQGDSAMYLCASSPDRGGEQYFGPGTRLTVT.

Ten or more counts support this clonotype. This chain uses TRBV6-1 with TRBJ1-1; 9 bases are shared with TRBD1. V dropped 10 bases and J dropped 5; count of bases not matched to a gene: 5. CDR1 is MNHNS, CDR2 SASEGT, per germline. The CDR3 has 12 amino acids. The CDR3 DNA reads TGTGCCATCGGACAGGGGTGGACTGAAGCTTTCTTT. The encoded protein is CAIGQGWTEAFF.

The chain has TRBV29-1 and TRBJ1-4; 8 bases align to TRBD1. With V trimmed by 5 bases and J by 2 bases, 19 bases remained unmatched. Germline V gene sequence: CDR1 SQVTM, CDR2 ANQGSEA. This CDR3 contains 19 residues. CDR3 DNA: TGCAGCGTTCGATCACAGGGGGTGACAGGATTGAGGACTAATGAAAAACTGTTTTTT. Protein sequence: CSVRSQGVTGLRTNEKLFF.

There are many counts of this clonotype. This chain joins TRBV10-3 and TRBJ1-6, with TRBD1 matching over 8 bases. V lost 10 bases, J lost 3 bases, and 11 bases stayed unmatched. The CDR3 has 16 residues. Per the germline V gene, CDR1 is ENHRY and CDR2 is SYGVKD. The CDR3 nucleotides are TGTGCCAGCAGGTACCGGGACAGGCGCTATAATTCACCCCTCCACTTT. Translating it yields CASRYRDRRYNSPLHF.

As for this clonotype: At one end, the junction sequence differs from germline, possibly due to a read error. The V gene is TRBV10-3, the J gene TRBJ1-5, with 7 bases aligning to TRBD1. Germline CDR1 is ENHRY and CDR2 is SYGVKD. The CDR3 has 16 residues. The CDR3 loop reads CAISEATGVSNKPQHF. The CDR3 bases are TGTGCCATCAGTGAGGCCACAGGGGTCAGCAATAAGCCCCAGCATTTT.

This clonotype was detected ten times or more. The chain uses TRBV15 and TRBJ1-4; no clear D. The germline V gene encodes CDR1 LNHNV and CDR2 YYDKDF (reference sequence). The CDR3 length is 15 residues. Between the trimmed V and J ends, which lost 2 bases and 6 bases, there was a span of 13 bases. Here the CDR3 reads CATSRQSPRDEKLFF. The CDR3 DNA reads TGTGCCACCAGCAGACAGTCCCCCCGGGATGAAAAACTGTTTTTT. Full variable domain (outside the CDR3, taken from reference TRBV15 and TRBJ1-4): DAMVIQNPRYQVTQFGKPVTLSCSQTLNHNVMYWYQQKSSQAPKLLFHYYDKDFNNEADTPDNFQSRRPNTSFCFLDIRSPGLGDTAMYLCATSRQSPRDEKLFFGSGTQLSVL.

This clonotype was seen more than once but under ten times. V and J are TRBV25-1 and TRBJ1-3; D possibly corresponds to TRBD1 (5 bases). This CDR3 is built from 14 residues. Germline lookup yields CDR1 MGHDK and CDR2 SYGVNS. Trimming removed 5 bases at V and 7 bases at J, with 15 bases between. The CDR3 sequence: CASSPGTVRNTIYF. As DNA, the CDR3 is TGTGCCAGCAGTCCTGGGACCGTCCGGAACACCATATATTTT.

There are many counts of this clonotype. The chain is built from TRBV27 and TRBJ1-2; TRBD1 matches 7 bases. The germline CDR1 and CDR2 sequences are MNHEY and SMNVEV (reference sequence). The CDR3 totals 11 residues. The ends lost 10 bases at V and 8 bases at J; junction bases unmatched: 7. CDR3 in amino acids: CAIGTEGGYTF. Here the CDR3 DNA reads TGTGCCATTGGGACAGAGGGAGGCTACACCTTC.

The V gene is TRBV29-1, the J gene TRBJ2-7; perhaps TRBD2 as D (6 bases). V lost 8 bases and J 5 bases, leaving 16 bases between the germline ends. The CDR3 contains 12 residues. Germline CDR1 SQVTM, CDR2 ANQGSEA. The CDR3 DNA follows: TGCAGCTTGGGAGGAGGAGGCGACGAGCAGTACTTC. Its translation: CSLGGGGDEQYF.

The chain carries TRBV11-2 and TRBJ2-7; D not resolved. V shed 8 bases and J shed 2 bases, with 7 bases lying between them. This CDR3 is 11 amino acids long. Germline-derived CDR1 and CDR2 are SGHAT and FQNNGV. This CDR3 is CASGNPYEQYF. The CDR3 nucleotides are TGTGCCAGCGGGAACCCCTACGAGCAGTACTTC.

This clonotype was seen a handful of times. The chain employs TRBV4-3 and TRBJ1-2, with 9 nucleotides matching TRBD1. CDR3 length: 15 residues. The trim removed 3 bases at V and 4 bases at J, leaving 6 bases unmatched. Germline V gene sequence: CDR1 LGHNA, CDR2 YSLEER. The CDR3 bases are TGCGCCAGCAGCCAGGACAGGGGCTTGAGCTATGGCTACACCTTC. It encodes CASSQDRGLSYGYTF.

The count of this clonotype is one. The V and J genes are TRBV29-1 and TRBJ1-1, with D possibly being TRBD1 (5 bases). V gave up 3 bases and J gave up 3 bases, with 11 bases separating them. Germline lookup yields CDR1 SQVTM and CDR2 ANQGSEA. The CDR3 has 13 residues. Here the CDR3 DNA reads TGCAGCGTTGACGAGCGGGGGGACACTGAAGCTTTCTTT. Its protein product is CSVDERGDTEAFF.

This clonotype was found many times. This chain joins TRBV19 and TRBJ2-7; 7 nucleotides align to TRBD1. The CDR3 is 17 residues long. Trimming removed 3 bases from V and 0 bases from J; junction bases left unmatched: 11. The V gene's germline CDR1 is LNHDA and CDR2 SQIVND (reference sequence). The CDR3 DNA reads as TGTGCCAGTAGTATGAGTGGGACAGCCTACTCCTCCTACGAGCAGTACTTC. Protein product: CASSMSGTAYSSYEQYF. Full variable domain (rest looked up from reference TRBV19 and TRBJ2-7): DGGITQSPKYLFRKEGQNVTLSCEQNLNHDAMYWYRQDPGQGLRLIYYSQIVNDFQKGDIAEGYSVSREKKESFPLTVTSAQKNPTAFYLCASSMSGTAYSSYEQYFGPGTRLTVT.